The 12 T cell receptor beta chains reported below all come from one sample, sequenced in a study of cytomegalovirus exposure and HLA in healthy donors. This PCR relied on a set of 60 Vbeta primers and 13 Jbeta primers. Clones were sequenced by immunoSEQ multiplex PCR, and TCRdb holds only the in-frame ones, with some missing. The top ten clones hold 5% to 7% of a sample with roughly 60,000 clones, 65% to 80% of them seen once. The specimen was PBMCs. All receptors come from a woman aged 25 to 39 in good health and CMV-seronegative.

The chain uses TRBV5-4 and TRBJ2-3; 7 bases are a match to TRBD1. The length of the CDR3 is 14 residues. Trimming took 5 bases from V and 4 from J; bases not matched to a gene: 7. Germline-derived CDR1 and CDR2 are SGHNT and YYREEE (reference sequence). For the CDR3, the DNA is TGTGCCAGCAGGCCTCGGACAGGCCCAGATACGCAGTATTTT. This codes for CASRPRTGPDTQYF.

This clone was found a few times. V is TRBV14 and J is TRBJ1-1; D remains ambiguous. Germline V lookup: CDR1 SGHDN, CDR2 FVKESK. The V end was cut by 6 bases, the J end by 0 bases, with 8 bases between. The CDR3 has 13 amino acids. For the CDR3, the DNA is TGTGCCAGCAGGTTAGACTTGAACACTGAAGCTTTCTTT. Amino acids: CASRLDLNTEAFF.

The gene calls are TRBV5-1 and TRBJ2-1, with D perhaps matching TRBD2 (6 bases). This CDR3 is 15 amino acids long. Germline CDR1 reads SGHRS; CDR2 reads YFSETQ. V was clipped by 4 bases and J by 5 bases, with 16 bases between them. For the CDR3, the DNA is TGCGCCAGCAGCCCGGCAGGACGCGGGGACAATGAGCAGTTCTTC. Protein sequence: CASSPAGRGDNEQFF.

The chain has TRBV7-8 and TRBJ2-1; 8 bases are shared with TRBD2. V trimming: 5 bases; J trimming: 4 bases; junction bases outside the gene matches: 4. CDR1 and CDR2 from the germline V gene are SGHVS and FQNEAQ. The CDR3 extends over 14 amino acids. The chain's CDR3 is CASSRSGGYNEQFF. The CDR3 DNA sequence: TGTGCCAGCAGCCGAAGCGGGGGTTACAATGAGCAGTTCTTC.

The chain employs TRBV7-2 and TRBJ2-3; TRBD1 aligns across 7 bases. V dropped 1 base and J dropped 2; count of bases not matched to a gene: 3. The length of the CDR3 is 15 residues. CDR1 and CDR2 (germline): SGHTA, FQGNSA. In nucleotides, the CDR3 is TGTGCCAGCAGCTTAGAGCAGGGGGTCACAGATACGCAGTATTTT. This translates into CASSLEQGVTDTQYF.

The J gene is TRBJ2-3, the V gene TRBV11-1; no definite D call. Trimming left V 1 base short and J 8 bases short, with 7 bases between. The germline CDR1 and CDR2 sequences are SGHAT and FQDESV (reference sequence). CDR3 size: 12 residues. CDR3 in DNA: TGTGCCAGCAGCTTAGAGCTAGGTACGCAGTATTTT. Translating gives CASSLELGTQYF.

The V and J genes are TRBV10-1 and TRBJ2-3; 8 bases are a match to TRBD2. Germline assignment: CDR1 WNHNN and CDR2 SYGVQD (reference sequence). J gave up 2 bases and V 3 bases, and 4 bases lay outside the gene matches. CDR3 length: 15 residues. CDR3 amino acids: CASSESGRSTDTQYF. In DNA form, the CDR3 reads TGCGCCAGCAGTGAAAGCGGGAGATCCACAGATACGCAGTATTTT.

This clone was counted a few times. The chain joins TRBV28 to TRBJ1-4, with D perhaps matching TRBD1 (6 bases). Trimming removed 5 bases at V and 0 bases at J, with 10 bases between. The germline CDR1 and CDR2 sequences are MDHEN and SYDVKM. The CDR3 is made up of 15 amino acids. Here the CDR3 DNA reads TGTGCCAGCAGTCGGGGGGCTGCAACTAATGAAAAACTGTTTTTT. It specifies CASSRGAATNEKLFF.

V gene TRBV18 combines with J gene TRBJ2-5; the match to TRBD2 covers 7 bases. CDR3 size: 15 residues. Losses at the gene ends were 0 bases for V and 2 bases for J; bases not matched to a gene: 3. Germline CDR1 reads KGHSH; CDR2 reads LQKENI. In DNA form, the CDR3 reads TGTGCCAGCTCACCACCTTCTAGCGGACAAGAGACCCAGTACTTC. Protein: CASSPPSSGQETQYF. Together with reference TRBV18 and TRBJ2-5, the CDR3 gives the full variable domain: NAGVMQNPRHLVRRRGQEARLRCSPMKGHSHVYWYRQLPEEGLKFMVYLQKENIIDESGMPKERFSAEFPKEGPSILRIQQVVRGDSAAYFCASSPPSSGQETQYFGPGTRLLVL.

The genes are TRBV5-6 and TRBJ2-3; D may be TRBD2 (7 bases). This CDR3 has 18 residues. V was clipped by 1 base and J by 2 bases, with 20 bases between them. Germline V gives CDR1 SGHDT, CDR2 YYEEEE. CDR3 in DNA: TGTGCCAGCAGCTTGCGCCCCTTTAGGGGGGGCGCCACAGATACGCAGTATTTT. Protein product: CASSLRPFRGGATDTQYF.

This chain connects TRBV9 to TRBJ2-5; 9 nucleotides match TRBD2. The CDR3 runs to 18 residues. The trim removed 0 bases at V and 1 base at J, leaving 10 bases unmatched. Germline-derived CDR1 and CDR2 are SGDLS and YYNGEE. CDR3 DNA sequence: TGTGCCAGCAGCGTAGCTACGGGAGCGGGAGGTGGCCAAGAGACCCAGTACTTC. Translating it yields CASSVATGAGGGQETQYF.

The rearrangement uses TRBV18 and TRBJ2-3; the match to TRBD2 covers 8 bases. Germline-derived CDR1 and CDR2 are KGHSH and LQKENI. The V gene end was trimmed by 6 bases and the J gene end by 4 bases; junction bases not matched to a gene: 3. The CDR3 spans 13 residues. In DNA, the CDR3 is TGTGCCAGCTCTACGGGGGGGGCAGATACGCAGTATTTT. Residues: CASSTGGADTQYF.